This entry features one T cell receptor (beta chain) sequence. Its cognate antigen is unknown. This sample was included in a study of T-cell reconstitution after alpha-beta-depleted transplantation in children. Study-level results: At around two months after transplant, the alpha-beta T cells were reportedly derived from several hundred expanded clones that came from non-depleted graft cells.

Researchers prepared the TCRbeta library using unique molecular identifiers, the study reports. TCRdb recomputed calls from the PCR reads with MiXCR, one row per CDR3 protein. This sample carries roughly 82,000 distinct CDR3 sequences, 13% to 15% of them seen once, and the ten largest clones take 25% to 30%. The CDR3 length is 15 residues. Trimming took 4 bases from V and 0 from J, leaving 10 bases between them. Germline CDR1 and CDR2: KGHSH and LQKENI. The source material was PBMCs, mostly from graft donor cells, sampled 180 days after TCRalphabeta/CD19-depleted stem cell transplant. This receptor was taken from a male patient between 2 and 10 years old who had a stem cell transplant for acute lymphoblastic leukemia, so the T cells may come from the graft donor. This sequence joins TRBV18 and TRBJ2-1; perhaps TRBD1 as D (7 bases). The CDR3: CASSRGTDSYNEQFF. For the CDR3, the DNA is TGTGCCAGCTCACGCGGGACAGACTCCTACAATGAGCAGTTCTTC.